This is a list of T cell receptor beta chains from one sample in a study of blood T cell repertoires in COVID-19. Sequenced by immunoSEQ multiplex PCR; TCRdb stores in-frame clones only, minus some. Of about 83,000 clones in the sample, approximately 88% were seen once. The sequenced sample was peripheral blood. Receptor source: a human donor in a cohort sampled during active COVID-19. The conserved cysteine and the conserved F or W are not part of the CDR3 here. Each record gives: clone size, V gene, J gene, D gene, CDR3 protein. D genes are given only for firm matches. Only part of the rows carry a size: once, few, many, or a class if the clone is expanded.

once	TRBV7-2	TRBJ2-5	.	ASSLMVAGAEETQY
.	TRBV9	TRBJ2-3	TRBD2	ASSVDGGAGDTQY
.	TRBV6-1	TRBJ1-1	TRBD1	ASSETGQRKAF
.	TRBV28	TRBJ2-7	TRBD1	ASRASNPGQPYEQY
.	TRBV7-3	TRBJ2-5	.	ASSRSALGTQY
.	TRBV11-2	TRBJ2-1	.	ASSLERHNEQF
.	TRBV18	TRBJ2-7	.	ASSPTLEGGTAIRSYEQY
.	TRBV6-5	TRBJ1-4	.	ASIWGGRTNEKLF
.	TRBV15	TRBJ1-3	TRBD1	ATSRVRQGYNTIY
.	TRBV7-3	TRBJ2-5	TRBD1	ASSRTSGTGGETQY
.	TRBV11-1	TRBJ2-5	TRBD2	ASSRSLAGGQETQY
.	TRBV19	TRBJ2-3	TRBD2	ASSDGELAGSGDTQY
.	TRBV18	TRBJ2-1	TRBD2	ASSPEGGLAGGEQF
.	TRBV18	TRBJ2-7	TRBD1	ASSPPGQG
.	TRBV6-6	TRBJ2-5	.	ASSSRNSGQETQY
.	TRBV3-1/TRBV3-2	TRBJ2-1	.	ASSDDGITGAEQF
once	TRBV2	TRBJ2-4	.	ASSEAQVITGKNIQY
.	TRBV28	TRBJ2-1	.	ASSSPILRRVEQF
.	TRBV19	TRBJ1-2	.	ASATETGPDLYGYT
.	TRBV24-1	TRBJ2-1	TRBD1	ATSDSGQGTI
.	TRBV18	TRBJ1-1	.	ASSPGTTEAF
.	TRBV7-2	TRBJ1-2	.	ASSLFRGFGYT
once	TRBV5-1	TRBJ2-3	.	ASSLESGRDTQY
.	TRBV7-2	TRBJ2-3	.	ASIRGGGTDTQY
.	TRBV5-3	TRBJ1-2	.	ARSREPKGGGCGGYT
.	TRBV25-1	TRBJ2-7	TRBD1	ASSESGAGGEQY
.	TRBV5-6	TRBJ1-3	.	ASSLGETGNTIY
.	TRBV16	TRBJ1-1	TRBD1	ASSPGTGNSEAF
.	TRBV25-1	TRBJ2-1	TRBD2	ASSQLRESRRNEQF
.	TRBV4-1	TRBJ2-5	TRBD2	ASSRISGRALETQY
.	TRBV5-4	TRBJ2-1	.	ASSFQGYNEQF
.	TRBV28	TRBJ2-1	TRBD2	ASSPTSGRSSYNEQF
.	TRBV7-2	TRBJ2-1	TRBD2	ASSFSSGGGYEQF
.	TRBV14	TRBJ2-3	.	ASSQVFGLWY
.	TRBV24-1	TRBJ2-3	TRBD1	ATSPRGTGLTDTQY
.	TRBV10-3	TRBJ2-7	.	ATNRETTYEQY
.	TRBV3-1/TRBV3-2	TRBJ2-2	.	ASSQRTGNTGELF
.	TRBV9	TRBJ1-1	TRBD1	ASSARGRGEAF
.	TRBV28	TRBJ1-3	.	ASRDFGNTIY
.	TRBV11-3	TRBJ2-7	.	ASSLGQDYEQY
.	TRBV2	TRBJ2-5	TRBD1	ASSKGQLKETQY
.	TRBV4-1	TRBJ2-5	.	ASSHRGGETQY
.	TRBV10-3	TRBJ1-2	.	AISEWQESGYT
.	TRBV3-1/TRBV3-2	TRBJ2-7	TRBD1	ASSRDRGLYEQY
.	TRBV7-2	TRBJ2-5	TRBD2	ASSRLAAQETQY
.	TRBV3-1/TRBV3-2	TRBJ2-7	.	ASREGGNSYEQY
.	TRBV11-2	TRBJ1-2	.	ASSLGAGGYT
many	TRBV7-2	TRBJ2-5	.	ASSWLGTQETQY